The 13 T cell receptor beta chains below come from one sample, sequenced in a study of T-cell reconstitution after alpha-beta-depleted transplantation in children. A library of TCRbeta sequences, prepared with unique molecular identifiers, was generated. TCRdb reprocessed the PCR reads with MiXCR, giving one entry per CDR3 protein. Altogether 250,000 to 400,000 distinct CDR3 sequences are present, approximately 20% being singletons, with the ten largest covering about 10%. Sequences were derived from PBMCs, mostly from graft donor cells, sampled 180 days after TCRalphabeta/CD19-depleted stem cell transplant. These receptors came from a male patient under 18 who had a stem cell transplant for acute lymphoblastic leukemia, so the T cells may come from the graft donor.

The chain couples TRBV7-9 to TRBJ2-7, with a possible D match to TRBD1 (5 bases). The V end was cut by 1 base, the J end by 4 bases, with 14 bases between. The CDR3 contains 15 residues. The germline V gene encodes CDR1 SEHNR and CDR2 FQNEAQ (reference sequence). The CDR3 protein is CASSLGQIMAYEQYF. In nucleotides, the CDR3 is TGTGCCAGCAGCTTAGGACAGATCATGGCTTACGAGCAGTACTTC.

The sample holds a few counts of this clonotype. The chain has TRBV12-3 or TRBV12-4 and TRBJ2-3; 8 nucleotides line up with TRBD2. The V gene end was trimmed by 10 bases and the J gene end by 6 bases; junction bases not matched to a gene: 9. The CDR3 extends over 13 amino acids. The CDR3 is CATREGMWDTQYF. The DNA of the CDR3 is TGTGCCACTCGGGAGGGGATGTGGGATACGCAGTATTTT.

The chain is built from TRBV11-1 and TRBJ2-3, with 11 bases aligning to TRBD1. Germline CDR1 and CDR2: SGHAT and FQDESV (reference sequence). CDR3 length: 18 amino acids. The J segment lost 5 bases and the V segment lost 5 bases, leaving 15 bases of the junction unmatched. The chain's CDR3 is CASSGGTGGHRPIDTQYF. CDR3 nucleotides: TGTGCCAGCAGCGGCGGGACAGGGGGGCACCGCCCCATAGATACGCAGTATTTT.

This clonotype has just a few counts. The V and J genes are TRBV20-1 and TRBJ1-2; 10 bases are a match to TRBD1. The germline gives CDR1 DFQATT, CDR2 SNEGSKA (reference sequence). V was clipped by 5 bases and J by 5 bases; unmatched bases: 14. This CDR3 has 16 amino acids. The CDR3 nucleotides are TGCAGTGCTCTATCCCGGGACAGGGGCCATCGGTATGGCTACACCTTC. This encodes CSALSRDRGHRYGYTF.

The J gene is TRBJ2-1, the V gene TRBV2; no clear D gene. Trimming stripped 6 bases from V and 3 bases from J, with 9 bases between. CDR3 size: 13 residues. Germline V gene data show CDR1 as SNHLY and CDR2 as FYNNEI. CDR3 nucleotides: TGTGCCAGCAGAGGCGGCTTCTACAATGAGCAGTTCTTC. It translates to CASRGGFYNEQFF.

This chain connects TRBV2 to TRBJ2-1; no firm D call. Trimming stripped 6 bases from V and 0 bases from J, with 12 bases between. The germline gives CDR1 SNHLY, CDR2 FYNNEI. CDR3 length: 15 residues. CDR3 nucleotide sequence: TGTGCCAGCAGCCGAGAGGCCGGCTCCTACAATGAGCAGTTCTTC. This encodes CASSREAGSYNEQFF.

This clonotype is deemed medium-sized. J is TRBJ2-1 and V is TRBV6-1, with D perhaps TRBD2 (6 bases). The CDR3 covers 14 residues. V dropped 0 bases and J dropped 3 bases, with 6 bases sitting between them. In germline, CDR1 is MNHNS, CDR2 SASEGT. The CDR3 spells CASSEAGGYNEQFF. DNA for the CDR3: TGTGCCAGCAGTGAAGCGGGGGGCTACAATGAGCAGTTCTTC.

This clonotype was seen a few times. This rearrangement joins TRBV6-2 or TRBV6-3 to TRBJ1-1, with 7 positions matching TRBD1. There are 13 residues in the CDR3. Germline V lookup: CDR1 MNHEY, CDR2 SVGEGT. The junction had 8 bases not matched to a gene; V was cut back by 2 bases and J by 11 bases. CDR3 in amino acids: CASSYLGQKRAFF. The CDR3 DNA reads as TGTGCCAGCAGTTACCTGGGACAGAAAAGGGCTTTCTTT.

This clonotype showed up many times. The chain employs TRBV7-2 and TRBJ2-3, with 11 bases aligning to TRBD2. V was pared by 5 bases and J by 5 bases, with 6 bases of the junction left unmatched. The CDR3 sequence is 15 residues long. Germline-derived CDR1 and CDR2 are SGHTA and FQGNSA. CDR3 bases: TGTGCCAGCAGCCTTAGCGGGAGGGCCAAAGATACGCAGTATTTT. Encoded protein: CASSLSGRAKDTQYF.

This clonotype showed up many times. The chain joins TRBV5-1 to TRBJ2-6; no definite D call. V was shortened by 2 bases and J by 0 bases, with 6 bases between the two germline ends. The CDR3 contains 15 residues. Looked up from germline, CDR1 is SGHRS and CDR2 is YFSETQ. The CDR3 here is CASSFLSSGANVLTF. CDR3 bases: TGCGCCAGCAGCTTCCTTAGCTCTGGGGCCAACGTCCTGACTTTC. The full variable domain, its missing parts supplied by reference TRBV5-1 and TRBJ2-6, is KAGVTQTPRYLIKTRGQQVTLSCSPISGHRSVSWYQQTPGQGLQFLFEYFSETQRNKGNFPGRFSGRQFSNSRSEMNVSTLELGDSALYLCASSFLSSGANVLTFGAGSRLTVL.

This clonotype was recorded a few times. This sequence joins TRBV11-1 and TRBJ2-1, with D perhaps TRBD1 or TRBD2 (5 bases each). V was pared by 5 bases and J by 0 bases, with 14 bases between. The CDR3 sequence is 16 residues long. CDR1 and CDR2 (germline): SGHAT, FQDESV (reference sequence). CDR3 residues: CASSRVWGSSYNEQFF. The CDR3 DNA reads as TGTGCCAGCAGCAGAGTGTGGGGGAGCTCCTACAATGAGCAGTTCTTC.

This clonotype was counted a few times. The chain uses TRBV7-9 and TRBJ2-4, with D possibly matching TRBD2 (6 bases). Germline V lookup: CDR1 SEHNR, CDR2 FQNEAQ (reference sequence). This CDR3 is 17 amino acids long. The V and J ends lost 5 bases and 4 bases respectively, with 21 bases between them. CDR3 protein: CASSPPLLGLSKNIQYF. CDR3 in DNA: TGTGCCAGCAGCCCTCCCCTGCTCGGACTATCTAAAAACATTCAGTACTTC.

The sample holds a few counts of this clonotype. V usage is TRBV15 and J usage is TRBJ2-1; either TRBD1 or TRBD2 may supply D (6 bases each). The CDR3 is made up of 15 amino acids. CDR1 is LNHNV and CDR2 is YYDKDF in the germline V gene (reference sequence). V was shortened by 4 bases and J by 6 bases, with 16 bases between the two germline ends. CDR3 sequence (DNA): TGTGCCACCAGCACGGCGGGGACCAGGGGCAATGAGCAGTTCTTC. Protein sequence: CATSTAGTRGNEQFF.